This TCR beta chain was retrieved from a study of Graves' ophthalmopathy and Graves' hyperthyroidism. Germline V CDR1 and CDR2: SQVTM, ANQGSEA. The V segment lost 8 bases and the J segment 4 bases; nucleotides outside the gene matches: 3. This CDR3 contains 11 residues. RNA transcripts yielded amplified TCR beta CDR3 regions. Following a first-round RT-PCR that used HTBI primers, a second-round multiplex PCR was carried out. Each CDR3 protein gets one entry after TCRdb re-called the multiplex PCR reads with MiXCR. The data hold 660,000 or so distinct CDR3 sequences, with more than 40% observed a single time.

The receptor comes from an adult man with Graves' ophthalmopathy. Sequenced: peripheral blood. The V and J genes are TRBV29-1 and TRBJ1-2; 8 bases align to TRBD1. This CDR3 reads CSRGQGYGYTF. The CDR3 DNA sequence: TGCAGCCGAGGACAGGGCTATGGCTACACCTTC.